These T cell receptor beta chains were read from a single sample in a study of blood T cell repertoires in COVID-19. Data came from immunoSEQ multiplex PCR; TCRdb stores just in-frame clones and leaves some out. The sample consists of about 240,000 clones, around 88% of them appearing once. The material sequenced was PBMCs or T cells enriched from blood (not recorded which). These receptor sequences come from a woman aged 35 to 49 with acute COVID-19. Both conserved end residues are part of each CDR3. Each record gives: J gene, D gene, V gene, clone size, CDR3 protein, CDR3 DNA. D genes are given only for firm matches. Clone size is given for some rows only: seen once, a few or many times, or a class if the clone is expanded.

>TRBJ2-2|TRBD1|TRBV24-1|-
CATSDFKGQPTGELFF
TGTGCCACCAGTGATTTTAAGGGACAGCCCACCGGGGAGCTGTTTTTT
>TRBJ1-4|TRBD1|TRBV19|-
CASSPQSFDRGQVKLFF
TGTGCCAGTAGTCCCCAATCTTTTGACAGGGGGCAGGTAAAACTGTTTTTT
>TRBJ2-2|-|TRBV5-1|-
CASSLAVSSNTGELFF
TGCGCCAGCAGCTTGGCCGTTAGCTCGAACACCGGGGAGCTGTTTTTT
>TRBJ2-7|TRBD2|TRBV18|-
CASSPTSGSYEQYF
TGTGCCAGCTCACCTACTAGCGGGAGTTACGAGCAGTACTTC
>TRBJ2-6|-|TRBV7-6|-
CASSPRSGANVLTF
TGTGCCAGCAGCCCGAGGTCTGGGGCCAACGTCCTGACTTTC
>TRBJ2-2|TRBD2|TRBV7-9|few
CASSLRSGLADTGELFF
TGTGCCAGCAGCCTACGATCGGGACTAGCGGACACCGGGGAGCTGTTTTTT
>TRBJ1-6|-|TRBV6-5|-
CASSYKPQVGGSPLHF
TGTGCCAGCAGTTACAAACCTCAGGTTGGAGGATCACCCCTCCACTTT
>TRBJ2-7|TRBD2|TRBV9|-
CASSTRTSGSHEQYF
TGTGCCAGCAGCACCCGGACTAGCGGGAGTCACGAGCAGTACTTC
>TRBJ2-2|TRBD1|TRBV3-1/TRBV3-2|few
CASSLTGVTGPGELFF
TGTGCCAGCAGCCTGACAGGGGTCACCGGACCCGGGGAGCTGTTTTTT
>TRBJ1-2|TRBD1|TRBV29-1|-
CSVTGADGYTF
TGCAGCGTGACAGGGGCGGATGGCTACACCTTC
>TRBJ1-2|-|TRBV3-1/TRBV3-2|-
CASSQRGDGYTF
TGTGCCAGCAGCCAACGGGGTGATGGCTACACCTTC
>TRBJ2-7|-|TRBV7-9|-
CASSWAAGPMGEQYF
TGTGCCAGCAGCTGGGCCGCGGGACCGATGGGGGAGCAGTACTTC
>TRBJ1-1|-|TRBV5-4|-
CASSLQGGTEAFF
TGTGCCAGCAGCCTACAGGGAGGGACTGAAGCTTTCTTT
>TRBJ2-2|TRBD1|TRBV5-8|-
CASSLRTGGNTGELFF
TGTGCCAGCAGCCTCCGGACAGGGGGGAACACCGGGGAGCTGTTTTTT
>TRBJ1-6|TRBD1|TRBV5-6|-
CASSLRGQGPSSPLHF
TGTGCCAGCAGCTTGAGAGGACAGGGTCCTAGTTCACCCCTCCACTTT
>TRBJ2-1|-|TRBV7-9|-
CASSPGGSSYNEQFF
TGTGCCAGCAGCCCCGGAGGTAGTTCCTACAATGAGCAGTTCTTC
>TRBJ2-7|TRBD1|TRBV11-2|-
CASSISTKDREIPYEQYF
TGTGCCAGCAGCATTAGCACAAAGGACAGGGAAATACCCTACGAGCAGTACTTC
>TRBJ2-1|-|TRBV11-3|-
CASGYEEVREQFF
TGTGCCAGCGGGTACGAGGAGGTTAGGGAGCAGTTCTTC
>TRBJ2-2|TRBD1|TRBV7-8|-
CASSLRDRGQGRTGELFF
TGTGCCAGCAGCTTAAGAGATAGGGGGCAAGGAAGGACCGGGGAGCTGTTTTTT
>TRBJ2-1|TRBD2|TRBV11-1|-
CASGLAGLIEQFF
TGTGCCAGCGGGTTAGCGGGGCTTATTGAGCAGTTCTTC
>TRBJ2-7|-|TRBV6-5|-
CASSRPQHSSYEQYF
TGTGCCAGCAGCCGCCCCCAACACAGTTCCTACGAGCAGTACTTC
>TRBJ2-1|TRBD2|TRBV6-5|-
CASRREGLKGDEQFF
TGTGCCAGCAGGAGGGAGGGACTAAAAGGGGATGAGCAGTTCTTC
>TRBJ1-1|-|TRBV9|-
CAGAVAENTEAFF
TGTGCCGGGGCCGTGGCGGAGAACACTGAAGCTTTCTTT
>TRBJ2-3|TRBD2|TRBV11-2|few
CASSLTASGIGTDTQYF
TGTGCCAGCAGCTTAACGGCTAGCGGGATAGGCACAGATACGCAGTATTTT
>TRBJ2-7|TRBD1|TRBV5-6|-
CASSSPGQGPIEQYF
TGTGCCAGCAGCTCGCCGGGACAGGGTCCGATCGAGCAGTACTTC
>TRBJ2-2|-|TRBV18|once
CASSPKQANTGELFF
TGTGCCAGCTCACCAAAACAGGCGAACACCGGGGAGCTGTTTTTT
>TRBJ1-2|TRBD1|TRBV19|few
CASRRQGVANYGYTF
TGTGCCAGTAGAAGACAGGGGGTGGCTAACTATGGCTACACCTTC
>TRBJ2-3|-|TRBV13|-
CASSLGPSDRPLYTQYF
TGTGCCAGCAGCTTAGGCCCTAGCGACAGACCCTTGTATACGCAGTATTTT
>TRBJ2-3|TRBD1|TRBV19|-
CASKRLGTGEGTDTQYF
TGTGCCAGTAAAAGGTTGGGGACAGGGGAAGGCACAGATACGCAGTATTTT
>TRBJ2-3|-|TRBV7-9|-
CAGAEQGTDTQYF
TGTGCCGGCGCCGAGCAGGGCACAGATACGCAGTATTTT
>TRBJ2-1|-|TRBV6-2/TRBV6-3|-
CASSYSRSGNEQFF
TGTGCCAGCAGTTACTCCAGGTCTGGCAATGAGCAGTTCTTC
>TRBJ1-2|-|TRBV15|-
CATSRVGGSGYGYTF
TGTGCCACCAGCAGAGTTGGCGGATCGGGCTATGGCTACACCTTC
>TRBJ2-1|TRBD2|TRBV5-1|-
CASSPSGSGFGYNEQFF
TGCGCCAGCAGCCCTAGCGGGTCCGGATTTGGCTACAATGAGCAGTTCTTC
>TRBJ1-3|-|TRBV12-3/TRBV12-4|-
CASSLADARDISF
TGTGCCAGCAGTTTAGCGGACGCCCGGGACATAAGTTTT
>TRBJ2-2|TRBD2|TRBV9|-
CATGAGGPTGELFF
TGTGCCACTGGAGCGGGAGGACCTACCGGGGAGCTGTTTTTT
>TRBJ2-2|-|TRBV18|-
CASSPPGQPKLTGELFF
TGTGCCAGCTCACCACCTGGACAGCCCAAGCTCACCGGGGAGCTGTTTTTT
>TRBJ2-7|TRBD1|TRBV5-1|-
CASSSTGQGNEQYF
TGCGCCAGCAGCTCTACCGGACAGGGCAACGAGCAGTACTTC
>TRBJ2-2|TRBD2|TRBV11-2|-
CASSFWREQGGELFF
TGTGCCAGCAGCTTTTGGCGGGAGCAGGGCGGGGAGCTGTTTTTT
>TRBJ2-2|TRBD2|TRBV20-1|-
CSASLAGGTGELFF
TGCAGTGCTAGTCTAGCGGGAGGTACCGGGGAGCTGTTTTTT
>TRBJ2-7|TRBD1|TRBV6-5|-
CASSRTGDGSYEQYF
TGTGCCAGCAGTCGGACAGGGGACGGCTCCTACGAGCAGTACTTC
>TRBJ1-2|-|TRBV5-4|-
CASSADRNYGYTF
TGTGCCAGCAGCGCGGACAGAAACTATGGCTACACCTTC
>TRBJ2-5|TRBD2|TRBV11-1|-
CASSLKSGSIGETQYF
TGTGCCAGCAGCTTAAAAAGCGGGAGTATAGGAGAGACCCAGTACTTC
>TRBJ2-1|TRBD2|TRBV7-7|-
CASSKLAGNSYNEQFF
TGTGCTAGCAGCAAACTAGCGGGCAACTCCTACAATGAGCAGTTCTTC
>TRBJ2-1|-|TRBV6-2/TRBV6-3|-
CASSDGQLYNEQFF
TGTGCCAGCAGTGATGGGCAGCTCTACAATGAGCAGTTCTTC
>TRBJ2-3|-|TRBV27|-
CASSFTTSTDTQYF
TGTGCCAGCAGTTTCACCACTAGCACAGATACGCAGTATTTT
>TRBJ2-3|TRBD2|TRBV10-3|-
CAIRGLAGRSTDTQYF
TGTGCCATCAGGGGACTAGCGGGACGTTCCACAGATACGCAGTATTTT
>TRBJ2-1|TRBD1|TRBV25-1|-
CASSTGDEQFF
TGTGCCAGCAGTACAGGGGATGAGCAGTTCTTC
>TRBJ2-3|TRBD2|TRBV6-4|-
CASSGIAGAVDTQYF
TGTGCCAGCAGTGGAATAGCGGGAGCGGTCGATACGCAGTATTTT
>TRBJ2-1|-|TRBV29-1|-
CSVQRTSSYNEQFF
TGCAGCGTTCAGCGGACGAGCTCCTACAATGAGCAGTTCTTC
>TRBJ2-3|-|TRBV18|-
CASSPGQNTDTQYF
TGTGCCAGCTCACCCGGACAGAACACAGATACGCAGTATTTT
>TRBJ1-5|-|TRBV28|-
CASRTGSQPQHF
TGTGCCAGCAGGACTGGGAGTCAGCCCCAGCATTTT
>TRBJ2-5|TRBD2|TRBV4-1|-
CASSQVGLAGETQYF
TGCGCCAGCAGCCAAGTTGGGCTAGCGGGAGAGACCCAGTACTTC
>TRBJ2-7|TRBD2|TRBV14|-
CASSPRSGTGGYEQYF
TGTGCCAGCAGCCCCCGGTCGGGCACGGGGGGGTACGAGCAGTACTTC
>TRBJ2-1|-|TRBV5-4|-
CASSLGGVSYNEQFF
TGTGCCAGCAGCTTGGGCGGAGTCTCCTACAATGAGCAGTTCTTC